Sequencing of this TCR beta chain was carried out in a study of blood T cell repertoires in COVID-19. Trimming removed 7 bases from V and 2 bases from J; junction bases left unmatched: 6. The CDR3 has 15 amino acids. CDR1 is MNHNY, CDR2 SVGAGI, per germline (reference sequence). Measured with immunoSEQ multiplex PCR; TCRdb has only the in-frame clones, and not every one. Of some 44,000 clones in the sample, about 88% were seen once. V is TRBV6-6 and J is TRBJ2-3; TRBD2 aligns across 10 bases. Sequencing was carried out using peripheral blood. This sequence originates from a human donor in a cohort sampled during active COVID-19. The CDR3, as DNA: TGTGCCAGCAACGAGAGCGGGGGGGCCACAGATACGCAGTATTTT. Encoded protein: CASNESGGATDTQYF.